The T cell receptor beta chain described here comes from a study of cytomegalovirus exposure and HLA in healthy donors. Study-level background: Researchers previously reported finding about 110 million unique TCR beta sequences from around 200 million T cells.

The study's findings and limits: Excluded were some V segments that proved indistinguishable, including TRBV6-2 and TRBV6-3. V- and J-gene trimming of TCR beta was linked (in a later analysis) to a missense DCLRE1C variant. Across all donors, roughly uniform sequencing depth was an assumption of the presence/absence analyses.

The PCR made use of 60 Vbeta and 13 Jbeta primers. Produced via immunoSEQ multiplex PCR; TCRdb's table is partial and in-frame only. This table has some 120,000 clones, roughly four fifths appearing once. For this clone: Its specificity is unknown.

V lost 0 bases, J lost 5 bases, and 11 bases lay in between. The CDR3 has 14 residues. Germline CDR1 is SGHRS and CDR2 is YFSETQ. The receptor's source is a male donor in good health and CMV-seropositive. The V gene is TRBV5-1, the J gene TRBJ1-1; D may be TRBD1 (5 bases). The sequenced material came from PBMCs. The CDR3: CASSLAREETEAFF. CDR3 in DNA: TGCGCCAGCAGCTTGGCCAGGGAGGAGACTGAAGCTTTCTTT.